The 23 T cell receptor beta chains below come from one sample, sequenced in a study of yellow fever vaccine responses in identical twins (dated by TCRdb to 2016 to 2018). Library preparation used RT-PCR. The sample was run on an Illumina HiSeq 2500. TCRdb ran its own pipeline on the public reads, namely fastp trimming at Q25 and MiXCR clone calling, and kept in-frame beta chains. Each CDR3 protein gets just one entry, which takes the most common genes and DNA from the rows behind it. The sample yields some 20,000 distinct CDR3 sequences; about three quarters were counted once. The ten largest clones take up about 4.8% of the sample. Specimen: T cells from blood (PBMCs), unsorted or a sorted subset (not recorded which), collected before or after yellow fever vaccination (not recorded which). All receptors come from a young woman who received the yellow fever vaccine. Donor details come from another sample of the same person, matched by shared clones.

This clonotype has a single count. This chain uses TRBV13 with TRBJ2-2; TRBD1 aligns across 10 bases. The CDR3 runs to 15 residues. Germline loops: CDR1 PRHDT, CDR2 FYEKMQ (reference sequence). The V segment lost 8 bases and the J segment 7 bases; nucleotides outside the gene matches: 10. CDR3 protein: CASPLGDRGIGELFF. CDR3 nucleotide sequence: TGTGCCAGCCCTCTTGGGGACAGGGGCATCGGGGAGCTGTTTTTT.

The rearrangement joins TRBV2 to TRBJ2-7; 11 nucleotides line up with TRBD2. The length of the CDR3 is 15 residues. CDR1 SNHLY and CDR2 FYNNEI come from the germline V gene. Trimming took 7 bases from V and 7 from J; bases not matched to a gene: 12. This CDR3 reads CASNRLAGLEGEQYF. CDR3 nucleotides: TGTGCCAGCAACAGACTAGCGGGGCTAGAGGGGGAGCAGTACTTC.

This rearrangement joins TRBV20-1 to TRBJ1-1; D ambiguous. From germline, CDR1 is DFQATT and CDR2 SNEGSKA (reference sequence). V was cut by 6 bases and J by 1 base, with 12 bases left in between. The CDR3 length is 13 residues. CDR3 nucleotides: TGCAGTGCGTACCGACCAGAGAACACTGAAGCTTTCTTT. This codes for CSAYRPENTEAFF.

DNA of the CDR3: TGTGCCAGCAGCTTAGGACTAGCGGGAGGGGAGACCCAGTACTTC. It yields the protein CASSLGLAGGETQYF. The chain is built from TRBV7-7 and TRBJ2-5, with 14 nucleotides matching TRBD2. The CDR3 is 15 amino acids. Germline assignment: CDR1 SSHAT and CDR2 FNYEAQ (reference sequence). V dropped 1 base and J dropped 5; count of bases not matched to a gene: 0. Filled out from reference TRBV7-7 and TRBJ2-5, the complete variable domain reads GAGVSQSPRYKVTKRGQDVTLRCDPISSHATLYWYQQALGQGPEFLTYFNYEAQPDKSGLPSDRFSAERPEGSISTLTIQRTEQRDSAMYRCASSLGLAGGETQYFGPGTRLLVL.

This chain joins TRBV11-1 and TRBJ2-3; TRBD2 matches 7 bases. The CDR3 contains 15 residues. CDR1 and CDR2 from the germline V gene are SGHAT and FQDESV (reference sequence). V lost 2 bases, J lost 2 bases, and 4 bases stayed unmatched. The CDR3 DNA reads as TGTGCCAGCAGCTTACGGCTAGCGGTCACAGATACGCAGTATTTT. It yields the protein CASSLRLAVTDTQYF.

V gene TRBV19 combines with J gene TRBJ2-7, with D possibly matching TRBD1 (5 bases). This CDR3 comprises 12 residues. The ends were cut back, 2 bases at V and 4 bases at J, with 6 bases in the middle. Germline V lookup: CDR1 LNHDA, CDR2 SQIVND (reference sequence). The CDR3 DNA sequence: TGTGCCAGTAGTATACAGGGTTACGAGCAGTACTTC. Residues: CASSIQGYEQYF.

The chain recombines TRBV18 with TRBJ2-3; weak D call: TRBD2 (6 bases). The CDR3 extends over 16 amino acids. Germline V lookup: CDR1 KGHSH, CDR2 LQKENI. The germline V and J ends were trimmed by 0 bases and 5 bases, with 15 bases remaining between them. CDR3 nucleotides: TGTGCCAGCTCACCACCTTACGGAGGAGGGATAGATACGCAGTATTTT. This codes for CASSPPYGGGIDTQYF.

This chain uses TRBV5-1 with TRBJ2-7; 14 bases map to TRBD2. V lost 4 bases to trimming and J lost 5 bases; unmatched junction nucleotides: 11. Per the germline V gene, CDR1 is SGHRS and CDR2 is YFSETQ. The CDR3 contains 17 residues. The CDR3 sequence: CASSPTSGRASPHEQYF. The CDR3 DNA is TGCGCCAGCAGCCCGACTAGCGGGAGGGCCTCTCCTCACGAGCAGTACTTC. Complete variable domain (other parts from reference TRBV5-1 and TRBJ2-7): KAGVTQTPRYLIKTRGQQVTLSCSPISGHRSVSWYQQTPGQGLQFLFEYFSETQRNKGNFPGRFSGRQFSNSRSEMNVSTLELGDSALYLCASSPTSGRASPHEQYFGPGTRLTVT.

This sequence joins TRBV19 and TRBJ2-3; 10 bases map to TRBD2. The ends lost 6 bases at V and 14 bases at J; junction bases unmatched: 8. This CDR3 has 12 residues. The germline CDR1 and CDR2 sequences are LNHDA and SQIVND (reference sequence). CDR3: CASSPTSGARYF. CDR3 bases: TGTGCCAGTAGCCCAACTAGCGGGGCTCGGTATTTT.

The chain carries TRBV5-4 and TRBJ1-1; TRBD1 aligns across 8 bases. This CDR3 is built from 18 residues. The V gene end was trimmed by 6 bases and the J gene end by 1 base; junction bases not matched to a gene: 17. Germline-derived CDR1 and CDR2 are SGHNT and YYREEE (reference sequence). CDR3 DNA sequence: TGTGCCAGCAAAGGTCGCCCCGGGACAGGCTATTGGAACACTGAAGCTTTCTTT. Translated, it gives CASKGRPGTGYWNTEAFF. The full variable domain, its missing parts supplied by reference TRBV5-4 and TRBJ1-1, is ETGVTQSPTHLIKTRGQQVTLRCSSQSGHNTVSWYQQALGQGPQFIFQYYREEENGRGNFPPRFSGLQFPNYSSELNVNALELDDSALYLCASKGRPGTGYWNTEAFFGQGTRLTVV.

The chain employs TRBV18 and TRBJ2-5; 8 positions match TRBD2. Germline V gives CDR1 KGHSH, CDR2 LQKENI. The CDR3 sequence is 15 residues long. Unmatched junction bases numbered 10, after V lost 5 bases and J lost 5 bases. The CDR3 nucleotides are TGTGCCAGCTCAGGGATCCAGGCTAGCGGGGAGACCCAGTACTTC. This encodes CASSGIQASGETQYF.

The chain joins TRBV5-6 to TRBJ1-5; 12 bases line up with TRBD1. This CDR3 has 15 amino acids. The trim removed 4 bases at V and 6 bases at J, leaving 5 bases unmatched. The germline CDR1 and CDR2 sequences are SGHDT and YYEEEE. The CDR3 bases are TGTGCCAGCAGCGCGGGACAGGGGGCTCGTCAGCCCCAGCATTTT. Residues: CASSAGQGARQPQHF.

The genes are TRBV10-3 and TRBJ2-7; maybe TRBD2 (5 bases). V was shortened by 10 bases and J by 3 bases, with 10 bases between the two germline ends. The CDR3 is made up of 11 amino acids. The germline V gene has CDR1 ENHRY and CDR2 SYGVKD. The CDR3 is CATSDYYEQYF. The CDR3 DNA follows: TGTGCCACCTCCGACTACTACGAGCAGTACTTC.

This rearrangement joins TRBV6-1 to TRBJ2-6; D call uncertain. Germline values: CDR1 MNHNS, CDR2 SASEGT. This CDR3 has 16 amino acids. V dropped 3 bases and J dropped 0 bases, with 9 bases sitting between them. CDR3 in DNA: TGTGCCAGCAGTGATTGGGTCCTCTCTGGGGCCAACGTCCTGACTTTC. The encoded protein is CASSDWVLSGANVLTF.

This chain connects TRBV11-3 to TRBJ1-3; no definite D call. From germline, CDR1 is SGHNT and CDR2 YENEEA. The ends were cut back, 2 bases at V and 6 bases at J, with 11 bases in the middle. The CDR3 is 14 residues long. Here the CDR3 DNA reads TGTGCCAGCAGCTTAAATGCAGATACAAACACCATATATTTT. Translating gives CASSLNADTNTIYF. The whole variable domain, filled in from reference TRBV11-3 and TRBJ1-3, reads EAGVVQSPRYKIIEKKQPVAFWCNPISGHNTLYWYLQNLGQGPELLIRYENEEAVDDSQLPKDRFSAERLKGVDSTLKIQPAELGDSAVYLCASSLNADTNTIYFGEGSWLTVV.

This clonotype was seen a single time. V and J are TRBV19 and TRBJ2-1, with D possibly matching TRBD2 (6 bases). CDR1 is LNHDA, CDR2 SQIVND, per germline (reference sequence). The CDR3 spans 12 residues. V dropped 6 bases and J dropped 10 bases, with 13 bases sitting between them. CDR3 residues: CASRLSRGEQFF. CDR3 DNA: TGTGCCAGTAGGTTGTCCCGGGGGGAGCAGTTCTTC.

This chain connects TRBV7-6 to TRBJ2-7, with D possibly being TRBD2 (5 bases). V lost 1 base, J lost 2 bases, and 6 bases lay in between. The CDR3 length is 13 residues. Germline V lookup: CDR1 SGHVS, CDR2 FNYEAQ. The CDR3, as DNA: TGTGCCAGCAGCTTAGACGGGACCTACGAGCAGTACTTC. Its translation: CASSLDGTYEQYF.

This clonotype came up a few times. This chain uses TRBV29-1 with TRBJ1-1, with 7 bases matching TRBD1. The CDR3 is 12 residues long. From germline, CDR1 is SQVTM and CDR2 ANQGSEA. With 4 bases clipped from V and 6 bases from J, the junction kept 5 bases outside the gene matches. CDR3 nucleotide sequence: TGCAGCGTTGGACAGGGAGGTCCTGAAGCTTTCTTT. Its protein product is CSVGQGGPEAFF.

In its sample, this clonotype was seen a few times. The gene calls are TRBV20-1 and TRBJ2-7; 13 bases fit TRBD2. Germline CDR1 and CDR2: DFQATT and SNEGSKA (reference sequence). The CDR3 sequence is 13 residues long. The trim removed 5 bases at V and 7 bases at J, leaving 5 bases unmatched. The CDR3: CSARLAGGGEQYF. CDR3 DNA: TGCAGTGCTCGACTAGCGGGAGGAGGGGAGCAGTACTTC.

This chain uses TRBV11-3 with TRBJ2-5; 7 nucleotides align to TRBD1. This CDR3 is 13 amino acids long. Germline V CDR1 and CDR2: SGHNT, YENEEA. J lost 4 bases, V lost 5 bases, and 4 bases had no gene match. The CDR3 DNA follows: TGTGCCAGCAGCAGGGGACAGTTAGAGACCCAGTACTTC. Residues: CASSRGQLETQYF. Combining the CDR3 with reference TRBV11-3 and TRBJ2-5 gives the whole variable domain EAGVVQSPRYKIIEKKQPVAFWCNPISGHNTLYWYLQNLGQGPELLIRYENEEAVDDSQLPKDRFSAERLKGVDSTLKIQPAELGDSAVYLCASSRGQLETQYFGPGTRLLVL.

The chain uses TRBV3-1 and TRBJ2-2; D possibly uses TRBD1 or TRBD2 (5 bases each). Trimming took off 0 bases at V and 0 bases at J, with 14 bases between the two ends. This CDR3 comprises 18 residues. Germline CDR1 and CDR2: LGHDT and YNNKEL (reference sequence). As DNA, the CDR3 is TGTGCCAGCAGCCAAGAAAGCGGCCAGGGAGCGAACACCGGGGAGCTGTTTTTT. This translates into CASSQESGQGANTGELFF. The full variable domain, completed using reference TRBV3-1 and TRBJ2-2, is DTAVSQTPKYLVTQMGNDKSIKCEQNLGHDTMYWYKQDSKKFLKIMFSYNNKELIINETVPNRFSPKSPDKAHLNLHINSLELGDSAVYFCASSQESGQGANTGELFFGEGSRLTVL.

This sequence joins TRBV18 and TRBJ2-2, with D perhaps matching TRBD2 (6 bases). V was shortened by 7 bases and J by 1 base, with 16 bases between the two germline ends. CDR1 KGHSH and CDR2 LQKENI come from the germline V gene. The CDR3 is 16 residues long. CDR3 protein: CASLSGLRMNTGELFF. DNA of the CDR3: TGTGCCAGCTTGTCGGGACTCCGAATGAACACCGGGGAGCTGTTTTTT.

The gene calls are TRBV11-3 and TRBJ2-7, with 9 bases identical to TRBD2. V lost 5 bases and J lost 7; bases outside the gene matches: 9. This CDR3 is built from 14 residues. Germline V CDR1 and CDR2: SGHNT, YENEEA. Here the CDR3 reads CASSPRLAAREQYF. The CDR3 DNA reads as TGTGCCAGCAGCCCAAGACTAGCGGCGAGGGAGCAGTACTTC.